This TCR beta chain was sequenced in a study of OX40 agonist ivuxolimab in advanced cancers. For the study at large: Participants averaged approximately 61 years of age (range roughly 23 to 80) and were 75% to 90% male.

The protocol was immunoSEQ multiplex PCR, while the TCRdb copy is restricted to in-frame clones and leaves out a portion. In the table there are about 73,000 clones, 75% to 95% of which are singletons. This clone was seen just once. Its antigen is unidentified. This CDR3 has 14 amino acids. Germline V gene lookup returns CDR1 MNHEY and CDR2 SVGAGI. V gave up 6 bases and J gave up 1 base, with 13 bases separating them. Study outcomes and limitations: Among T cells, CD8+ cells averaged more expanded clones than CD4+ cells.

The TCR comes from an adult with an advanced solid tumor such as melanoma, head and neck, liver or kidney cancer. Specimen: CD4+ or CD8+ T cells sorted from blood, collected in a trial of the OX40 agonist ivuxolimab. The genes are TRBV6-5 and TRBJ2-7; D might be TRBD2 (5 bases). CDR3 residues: CASSTDRRSYEQYF. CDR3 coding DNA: TGTGCCAGCAGCACGGATCGGAGGTCCTACGAGCAGTACTTC.